Listed below are T cell receptor beta chains from one sample, sequenced in a study of regulatory T cells in long-lasting Graves disease. TCRdb called the multiplex PCR reads again in MiXCR, with one record for every CDR3 protein. The data hold 390,000 or so distinct CDR3 sequences, with about 10% observed a single time. The same sample was also studied in work on T cells in Graves' hyperthyroidism and ophthalmopathy.

Sequenced here: peripheral blood mononuclear cells (PBMCs), sampled at new diagnosis, from a patient treated with antithyroid drugs. The receptor source for this set is a woman under 30 with Graves disease. The CDR3 runs from the conserved cysteine through the conserved F or W. Fields, in order: V gene, J gene, D gene, clone size, CDR3 DNA, CDR3 protein. A D gene is named only where the DNA matches it firmly. Only some rows state a clone size, as once, few, many or a class for expanded clones.

TRBV12-3/TRBV12-4	TRBJ2-3	NA	many	TGTGCCAGCAGTTTTTATCCCACCACAGCGCACACAGATACGCAGTATTTT	CASSFYPTTAHTDTQYF
TRBV28	TRBJ2-2	NA	many	TGTGCCAGCAGTTTATCCCCGTTGGAGCCGAACACCGGGGAGCTGTTTTTT	CASSLSPLEPNTGELFF
TRBV12-3/TRBV12-4	TRBJ1-5	NA	many	TGTGCCAGCAGTTTCGGAGAAGGTAGTCAGCCCCAGCATTTT	CASSFGEGSQPQHF
TRBV12-3/TRBV12-4	TRBJ1-1	NA	many	TGTGCCAGCAGTCCTGGACGGCGGGTTGAAGCTTTCTTT	CASSPGRRVEAFF
TRBV28	TRBJ1-5	NA	many	TGTGCCAGCAGTTTAAGGCAGGCCCATAATCAGCCCCAGCATTTT	CASSLRQAHNQPQHF
TRBV7-3	TRBJ2-1	TRBD2	many	TGTGCCAGCAGCCCGAATCCGGGACTAGCGGGGGGCTCCTACAATGAGCAGTTCTTC	CASSPNPGLAGGSYNEQFF
TRBV19	TRBJ1-1	NA	many	TGTGCCAGTAGTATTGTTATGGGGGCAGGGAGCAAAGGAGCTTTCTTT	CASSIVMGAGSKGAFF
TRBV18	TRBJ2-2	NA	many	TGTGCCAGCTCATGGAACCTGCAGATGGCCGGGGAGCTGTTTTTT	CASSWNLQMAGELFF
TRBV2	TRBJ1-1	NA	many	TGTGCCAGCAGTGAACGGCCCGGGGGCACTGAAGCTTTCTTT	CASSERPGGTEAFF
TRBV2	TRBJ2-6	NA	many	TGTGCCAGCAACTACAGAGCTGGGGCCAACGTCCTGACTTTC	CASNYRAGANVLTF
TRBV20-1	TRBJ1-2	TRBD1	many	TGCAGTGCTTACCACCGGACAGGCGTTTCGGGCTACACCTTC	CSAYHRTGVSGYTF
TRBV11-2	TRBJ2-7	NA	many	TGTGCCAGCAGCCAGAGCTCCTACGAGCAGTACTTC	CASSQSSYEQYF
TRBV7-9	TRBJ2-7	TRBD1	many	TGTGCCAGCAGCTTAGGTTCGGGACAGGGAGACGAGCAGTACTTC	CASSLGSGQGDEQYF
TRBV2	TRBJ2-2	TRBD1	many	TGTGCCAGCAATTTAAGGACAGGGCGTACCGGGGAGCTGTTTTTT	CASNLRTGRTGELFF
TRBV13	TRBJ1-1	NA	few	TGTGCCAGCAGCTGGGGACGGCTGAACACTGAAGCTTTCTTT	CASSWGRLNTEAFF
TRBV12-3/TRBV12-4	TRBJ2-2	NA	many	TGTGCCAGCCCCTTGGGAAATTACACCGGGGAGCTGTTTTTT	CASPLGNYTGELFF
TRBV29-1	TRBJ2-5	TRBD2	NA	TGCAGCGTTGAGAAACCTAGCGGGAGGGAGACCCAGTACTTC	CSVEKPSGRETQYF
TRBV18	TRBJ1-5	NA	many	TGTGCCAGCTCACCGGGTCCCTGGGATCAGCCCCAGCATTTT	CASSPGPWDQPQHF
TRBV18	TRBJ1-1	TRBD1	many	TGTGCCAGCTCAATCACCCTTTCAGGGGGCGCGGAAGCTTTCTTT	CASSITLSGGAEAFF
TRBV29-1	TRBJ2-5	TRBD2	few	TGCAGCGTTGAAGGACTAGCGGGCCTCAAAGAGACCCAGTACTTC	CSVEGLAGLKETQYF
TRBV11-2	TRBJ1-1	NA	many	TGTGCCAGCAGCCAAGGGGCGGGGTTGAACACTGAAGCTTTCTTT	CASSQGAGLNTEAFF
TRBV6-1	TRBJ2-2	TRBD2	many	TGTGCCAGCAGCCCCCGGGGGGGTTGGAACACCGGGGAGCTGTTTTTT	CASSPRGGWNTGELFF
TRBV9	TRBJ2-3	TRBD2	NA	TGTGCCAGCTCCCCCGGGACTAGCGGGATGACAGATACGCAGTATTTT	CASSPGTSGMTDTQYF
TRBV6-2/TRBV6-3	TRBJ2-5	TRBD2	many	TGTGCCAGCAGTTACGACCCTACTAGCGGGGGGGCCGTGCGGTACTTC	CASSYDPTSGGAVRYF
TRBV5-6	TRBJ2-7	NA	NA	TGTGCCAGCAGCTTGGAGGTAGGAAACTACGAGCAGTACTTC	CASSLEVGNYEQYF
TRBV27	TRBJ2-1	TRBD2	many	TGTGCCAGCCAGCTAGCGGGGGAAGTCTCCTACAATGAGCAGTTCTTC	CASQLAGEVSYNEQFF
TRBV20-1	TRBJ1-6	NA	once	TGCAGTGCTAGAGATCAAAGGGCCGCAGGGTGGAGTAATCCACCCCTCCACTTT	CSARDQRAAGWSNPPLHF
TRBV12-3/TRBV12-4	TRBJ1-1	NA	many	TGTGCCAGCAGTTTTCTAGAGAACACTGAAGCTTTCTTT	CASSFLENTEAFF